This T cell receptor (beta chain) is from a study of lymphopenia after photon versus proton radiotherapy. Study results and caveats: Photon-treated patients lost naive T cells and TCR diversity; proton-treated stayed stable. Survival link was tested only in deceased patients; proton benefit remains a possibility. Post-nadir diversity loss with photons came from oligoclonal expansion, particularly CD8+ Temra cells. Larger post-nadir TCR diversity loss correlated inversely with survival in deceased patients.

The length of the CDR3 is 14 residues. V was cut by 2 bases and J by 3 bases, with 10 bases left in between. Looked up from germline, CDR1 is LNHDA and CDR2 is SQIVND (reference sequence). On this clone itself: The antigen remains undetermined.

Produced via immunoSEQ multiplex PCR; TCRdb's table is partial and in-frame only. Among some 38,000 clones listed, 80% to 95% were seen once. The clonotype comes from a man aged 55-75 years with cholangiocarcinoma. The J gene is TRBJ2-5, the V gene TRBV19, with D possibly TRBD2 on 6 matching bases. The specimen was peripheral blood, collected from a patient treated with photon-based radiotherapy. The CDR3 is CASSITSREETQYF. The DNA for the CDR3 is TGTGCCAGTAGTATAACTAGCAGGGAAGAGACCCAGTACTTC. Full variable domain (outside the CDR3, taken from reference TRBV19 and TRBJ2-5): DGGITQSPKYLFRKEGQNVTLSCEQNLNHDAMYWYRQDPGQGLRLIYYSQIVNDFQKGDIAEGYSVSREKKESFPLTVTSAQKNPTAFYLCASSITSREETQYFGPGTRLLVL.